The 5 T cell receptor beta chains presented below share a single source sample, sequenced in a study of blood T cell repertoires in COVID-19. Data came from immunoSEQ multiplex PCR; TCRdb stores just in-frame clones and leaves some out. The repertoire holds some 100,000 clones, with around 88% as singletons. The source material was peripheral blood. These receptors were taken from a woman in her seventies with acute or convalescent COVID-19.

The rearrangement joins TRBV19 to TRBJ2-7, with D maybe TRBD1 (7 bases). With 5 bases removed from V and 3 bases from J, the gap between germline ends came to 17 bases. The CDR3 loop spans 15 amino acids. CDR1 is LNHDA, CDR2 SQIVND, per germline (reference sequence). CDR3 coding DNA: TGTGCCAGTAGTCCCCGGACAGGAGGGTTCTACGAGCAGTACTTC. Translation: CASSPRTGGFYEQYF.

Written as DNA, the CDR3 is TGTGCCAGCAGTTCCCGACCCGGGACTTCAAATTCACCCCTCCACTTT. This encodes CASSSRPGTSNSPLHF. This rearrangement joins TRBV27 to TRBJ1-6, with D perhaps matching TRBD1 (5 bases). Germline V lookup: CDR1 MNHEY, CDR2 SMNVEV (reference sequence). The CDR3 runs 16 residues. With 4 bases removed from V and 7 bases from J, the gap between germline ends came to 17 bases.

J is TRBJ2-3 and V is TRBV2, with D tentatively TRBD2 (5 bases). Germline V lookup: CDR1 SNHLY, CDR2 FYNNEI. Trimming removed 8 bases from V and 0 bases from J, with 12 bases in between. CDR3 length: 14 amino acids. The CDR3 DNA sequence: TGTGCCAGCGCCACGGGGTCGAGCACAGATACGCAGTATTTT. Translated: CASATGSSTDTQYF. The variable domain in full, with the rest retrieved from reference TRBV2 and TRBJ2-3, is EPEVTQTPSHQVTQMGQEVILRCVPISNHLYFYWYRQILGQKVEFLVSFYNNEISEKSEIFDDQFSVERPDGSNFTLKIRSTKLEDSAMYFCASATGSSTDTQYFGPGTRLTVL.

The V call is TRBV5-1, the J call TRBJ1-1; D not resolved. In germline, CDR1 is SGHRS, CDR2 YFSETQ. Trimming shortened V by 0 bases and J by 1 base, and 4 bases separated the two germline ends. The CDR3 totals 13 residues. DNA of the CDR3: TGCGCCAGCAGCTTGGGCGAGAACACTGAAGCTTTCTTT. The encoded protein is CASSLGENTEAFF.

The chain combines TRBV5-4 with TRBJ2-7; 9 bases are a match to TRBD2. Germline-derived CDR1 and CDR2 are SGHNT and YYREEE (reference sequence). V lost 0 bases to trimming and J lost 3 bases; unmatched junction nucleotides: 1. This CDR3 is 14 amino acids long. DNA of the CDR3: TGTGCCAGCAGCTTGGAACTAGCGGGCTACGAGCAGTACTTC. Amino acid sequence: CASSLELAGYEQYF.